This T cell receptor beta chain was sequenced for a study of Ad26.COV2.S vaccination and SARS-CoV-2 variants. This clone was found a few times. The data were produced by immunoSEQ multiplex PCR, yet TCRdb's version contains in-frame clones alone and is incomplete. The data contain about 87,000 clones, 82% of them singletons. The CDR3 covers 15 residues. Germline lookup yields CDR1 WNHNN and CDR2 SYGVQD (reference sequence). V gave up 6 bases and J gave up 0 bases; unmatched junction bases: 3. Specimen: peripheral blood, collected after recovery from COVID-19. The V call is TRBV10-1, the J call TRBJ2-7; 12 nucleotides match TRBD2. The sequence was collected from a human donor who had recovered from COVID-19. In DNA, the CDR3 is TGCGCCAGCAGCCGACTAGCGGGGGCCTCCTACGAGCAGTACTTC. This gives the protein CASSRLAGASYEQYF.